This TCR beta chain was sequenced during a study of blood T cell repertoires in COVID-19. Study-wide context: Both acute and convalescent COVID-19 samples were obtained from the United States, Italy and Spain. T cells, B-cell-depleted T cells, or PBMCs supplied cDNA or gDNA.

Germline lookup yields CDR1 SGHVS and CDR2 FNYEAQ. CDR3 length: 15 amino acids. V gave up 5 bases and J gave up 8 bases; unmatched junction bases: 8. As originally analysed: Estimation of nucleated cell counts relied on the amplification of reference gene primers. Assay used: immunoSEQ multiplex PCR; TCRdb lists only in-frame clones, some missing. The D gene and trimming were derived from the DNA, and the V and J assignments and clone size from that table. This sample has 240,000 or so clones, with approximately 84% found just once. The J gene is TRBJ2-1, the V gene TRBV7-6, with 11 bases matching TRBD1. Sequencing was done on a sample of peripheral blood. The clonotype comes from a woman older than 75 with acute or convalescent COVID-19. The CDR3, as DNA: TGTGCCAGCAGCCTGACGGGACAGGGGGTCGATGAGCAGTTCTTC. Translated: CASSLTGQGVDEQFF. The full variable domain, in which reference TRBV7-6 and TRBJ2-1 provide the parts outside the CDR3, is GAGVSQSPRYKVTKRGQDVALRCDPISGHVSLYWYRQALGQGPEFLTYFNYEAQQDKSGLPNDRFSAERPEGSISTLTIQRTEQRDSAMYRCASSLTGQGVDEQFFGPGTRLTVL.